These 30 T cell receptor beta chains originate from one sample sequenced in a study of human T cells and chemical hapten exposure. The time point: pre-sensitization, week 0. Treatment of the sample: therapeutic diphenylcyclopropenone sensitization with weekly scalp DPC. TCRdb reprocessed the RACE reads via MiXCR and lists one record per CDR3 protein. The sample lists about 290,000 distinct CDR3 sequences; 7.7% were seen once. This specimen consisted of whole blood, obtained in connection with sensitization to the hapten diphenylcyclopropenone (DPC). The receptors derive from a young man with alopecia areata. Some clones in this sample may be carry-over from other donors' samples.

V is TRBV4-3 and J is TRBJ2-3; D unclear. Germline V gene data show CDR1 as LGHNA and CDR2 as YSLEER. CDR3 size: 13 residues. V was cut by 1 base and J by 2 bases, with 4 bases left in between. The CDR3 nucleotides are TGCGCCAGCAGCCAAGGGTTCACAGATACGCAGTATTTT. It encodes CASSQGFTDTQYF.

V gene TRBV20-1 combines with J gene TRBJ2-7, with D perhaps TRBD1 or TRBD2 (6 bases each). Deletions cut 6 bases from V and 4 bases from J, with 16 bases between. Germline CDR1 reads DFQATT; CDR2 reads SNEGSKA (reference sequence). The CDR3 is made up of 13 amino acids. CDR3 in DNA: TGCAGTGCCCTCCCCCGGGGGCATTACGAGCAGTACTTC. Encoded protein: CSALPRGHYEQYF.

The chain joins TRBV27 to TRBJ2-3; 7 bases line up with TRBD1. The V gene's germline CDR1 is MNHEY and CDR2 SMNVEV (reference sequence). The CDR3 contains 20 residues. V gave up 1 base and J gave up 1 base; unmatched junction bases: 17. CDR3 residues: CASSLLGRTGSPSGTDTQYF. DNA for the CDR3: TGTGCCAGCAGTTTATTAGGGCGGACAGGATCGCCTTCTGGCACAGATACGCAGTATTTT.

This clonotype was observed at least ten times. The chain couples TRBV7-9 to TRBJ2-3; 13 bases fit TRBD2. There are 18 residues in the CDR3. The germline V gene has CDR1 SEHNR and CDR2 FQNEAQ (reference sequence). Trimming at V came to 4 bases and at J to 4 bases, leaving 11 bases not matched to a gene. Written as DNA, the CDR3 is TGTGCCAGCAGCTCCACTAGCGGGGGGGCCAGGTCCTCAGATACGCAGTATTTT. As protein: CASSSTSGGARSSDTQYF.

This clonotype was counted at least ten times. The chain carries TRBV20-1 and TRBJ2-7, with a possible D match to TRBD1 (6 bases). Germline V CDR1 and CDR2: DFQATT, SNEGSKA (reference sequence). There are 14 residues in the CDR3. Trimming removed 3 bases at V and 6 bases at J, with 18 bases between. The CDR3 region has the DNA TGCAGTGCTAGTGGGCGGGCAGGGGTATCCGAGCAGTACTTC. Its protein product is CSASGRAGVSEQYF.

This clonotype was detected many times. The CDR3 DNA follows: TGCGCCAGCAGCGGGGGTATCACTGAAGCTTTCTTT. Its protein product is CASSGGITEAFF. The rearrangement uses TRBV10-2 and TRBJ1-1; the D gene is possibly TRBD1 (5 bases). The CDR3 sequence is 12 residues long. Germline values: CDR1 WSHSY, CDR2 SAAADI. Trimming removed 6 bases from V and 4 bases from J, with 9 bases in between.

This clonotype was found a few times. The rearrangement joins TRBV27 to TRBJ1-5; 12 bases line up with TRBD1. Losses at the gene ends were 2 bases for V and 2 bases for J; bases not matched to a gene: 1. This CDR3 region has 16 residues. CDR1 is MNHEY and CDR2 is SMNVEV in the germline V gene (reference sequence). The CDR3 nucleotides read TGTGCCAGCAGTTTAGGGACAGGGGGCGGCAATCAGCCCCAGCATTTT. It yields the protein CASSLGTGGGNQPQHF.

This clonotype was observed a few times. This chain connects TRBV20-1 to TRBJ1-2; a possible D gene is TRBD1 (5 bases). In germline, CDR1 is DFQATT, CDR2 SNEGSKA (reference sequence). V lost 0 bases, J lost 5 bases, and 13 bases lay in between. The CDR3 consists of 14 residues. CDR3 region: CSAREYAGLYGYTF. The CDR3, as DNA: TGCAGTGCTAGAGAGTACGCAGGGTTATATGGCTACACCTTC.

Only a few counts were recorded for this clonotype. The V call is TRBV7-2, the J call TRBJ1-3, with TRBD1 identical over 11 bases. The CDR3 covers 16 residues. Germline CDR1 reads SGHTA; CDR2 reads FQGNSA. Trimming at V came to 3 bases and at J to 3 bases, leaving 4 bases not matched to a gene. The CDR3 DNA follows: TGTGCCAGCAGCTTCAGGACAGGGGGCTATGGAAACACCATATATTTT. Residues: CASSFRTGGYGNTIYF.

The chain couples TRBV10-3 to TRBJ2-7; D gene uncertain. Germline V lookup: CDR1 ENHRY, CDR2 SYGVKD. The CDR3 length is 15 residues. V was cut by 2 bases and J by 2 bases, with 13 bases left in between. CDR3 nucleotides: TGTGCCATCAGTGAGGCAGCGATCTCGACCTACGAGCAGTACTTC. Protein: CAISEAAISTYEQYF.

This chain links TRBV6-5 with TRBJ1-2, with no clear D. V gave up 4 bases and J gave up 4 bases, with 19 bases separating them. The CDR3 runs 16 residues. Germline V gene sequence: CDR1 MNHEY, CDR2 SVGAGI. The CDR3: CASSWNGPHFPYGYTF. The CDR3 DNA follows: TGTGCCAGCAGTTGGAACGGACCACATTTCCCCTATGGCTACACCTTC.

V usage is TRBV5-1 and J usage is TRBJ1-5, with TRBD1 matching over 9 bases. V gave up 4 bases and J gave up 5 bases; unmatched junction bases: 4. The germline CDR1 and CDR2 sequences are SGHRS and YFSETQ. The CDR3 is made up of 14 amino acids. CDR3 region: CASSTGGFDQPQHF. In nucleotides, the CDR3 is TGCGCCAGCAGCACAGGGGGCTTCGATCAGCCCCAGCATTTT.

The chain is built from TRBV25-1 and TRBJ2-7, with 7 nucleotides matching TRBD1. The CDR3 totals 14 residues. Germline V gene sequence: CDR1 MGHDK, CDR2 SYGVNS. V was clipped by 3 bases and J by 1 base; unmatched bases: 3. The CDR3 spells CASSEAGGSYEQYF. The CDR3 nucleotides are TGTGCCAGCAGTGAGGCAGGGGGTTCCTACGAGCAGTACTTC.

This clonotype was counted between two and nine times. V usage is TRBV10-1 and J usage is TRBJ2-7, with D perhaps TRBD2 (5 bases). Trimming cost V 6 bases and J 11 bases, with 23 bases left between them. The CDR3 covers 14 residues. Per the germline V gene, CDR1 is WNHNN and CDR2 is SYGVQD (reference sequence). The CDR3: CASSGNSDGIKEYV. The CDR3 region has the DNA TGCGCCAGCAGCGGGAACTCCGACGGTATTAAGGAGTACGTC.

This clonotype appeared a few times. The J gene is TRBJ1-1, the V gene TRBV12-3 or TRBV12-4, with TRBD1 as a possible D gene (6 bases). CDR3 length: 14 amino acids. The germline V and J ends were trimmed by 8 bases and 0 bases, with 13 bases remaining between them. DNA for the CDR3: TGTGCCAGCCGGAGGTCAGGGGTGAACACTGAAGCTTTCTTT. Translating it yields CASRRSGVNTEAFF.

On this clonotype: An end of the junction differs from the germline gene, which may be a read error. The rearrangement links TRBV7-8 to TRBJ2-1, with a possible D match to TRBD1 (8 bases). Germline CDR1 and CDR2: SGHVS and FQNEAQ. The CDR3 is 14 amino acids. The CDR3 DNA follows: TGTGGCAGCAGCCCGGGGGGACAGGTCAATGAGCAGTTCTTC. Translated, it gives CGSSPGGQVNEQFF.

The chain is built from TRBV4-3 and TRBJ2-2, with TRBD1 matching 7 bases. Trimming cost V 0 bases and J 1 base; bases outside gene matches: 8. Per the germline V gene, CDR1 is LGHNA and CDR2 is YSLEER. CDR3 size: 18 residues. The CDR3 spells CASSQDETGDLNTGELFF. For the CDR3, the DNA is TGCGCCAGCAGCCAAGATGAAACAGGGGATCTGAACACCGGGGAGCTGTTTTTT.

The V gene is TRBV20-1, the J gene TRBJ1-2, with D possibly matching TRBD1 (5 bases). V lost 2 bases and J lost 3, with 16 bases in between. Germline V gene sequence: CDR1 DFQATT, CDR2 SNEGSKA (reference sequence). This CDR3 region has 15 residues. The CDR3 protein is CSARNPIGAYYGYTF. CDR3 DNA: TGCAGTGCTAGAAACCCGATCGGGGCTTACTATGGCTACACCTTC.

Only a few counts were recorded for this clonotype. CDR3 nucleotides: TGTGCCAGCAGCTTCCAAGCCGGGACAGGGGACACAGATACGCAGTATTTT. It codes for CASSFQAGTGDTDTQYF. The chain is built from TRBV7-9 and TRBJ2-3; TRBD1 agrees at 10 bases. With V trimmed by 3 bases and J by 2 bases, 8 bases remained unmatched. There are 17 residues in the CDR3. Germline-derived CDR1 and CDR2 are SEHNR and FQNEAQ (reference sequence).

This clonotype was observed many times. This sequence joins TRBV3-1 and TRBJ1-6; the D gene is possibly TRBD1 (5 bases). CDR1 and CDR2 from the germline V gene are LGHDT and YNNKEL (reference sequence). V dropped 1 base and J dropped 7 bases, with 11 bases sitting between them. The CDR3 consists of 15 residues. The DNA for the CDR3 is TGTGCCAGCAGCCAAGTCAGGGCGGGGAATTCACCCCTCCACTTT. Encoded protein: CASSQVRAGNSPLHF.

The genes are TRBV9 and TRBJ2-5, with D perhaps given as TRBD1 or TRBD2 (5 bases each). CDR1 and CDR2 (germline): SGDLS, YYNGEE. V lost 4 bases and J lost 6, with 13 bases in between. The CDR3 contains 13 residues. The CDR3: CASSSRGPQTQYF. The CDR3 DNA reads TGTGCCAGCAGCTCCCGGGGACCGCAGACCCAGTACTTC.

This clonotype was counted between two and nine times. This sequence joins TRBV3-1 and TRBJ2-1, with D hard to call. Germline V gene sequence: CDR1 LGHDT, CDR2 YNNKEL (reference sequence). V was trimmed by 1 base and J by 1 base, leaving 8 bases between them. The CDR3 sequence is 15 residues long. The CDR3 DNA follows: TGTGCCAGCAGCCAAGTCGCGACATCCTACAATGAGCAGTTCTTC. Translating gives CASSQVATSYNEQFF.

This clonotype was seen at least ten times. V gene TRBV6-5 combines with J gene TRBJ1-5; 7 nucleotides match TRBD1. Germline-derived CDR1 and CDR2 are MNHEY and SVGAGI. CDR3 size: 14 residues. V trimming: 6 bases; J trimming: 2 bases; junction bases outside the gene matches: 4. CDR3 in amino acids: CASRTGFGNQPQHF. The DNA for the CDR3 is TGTGCCAGCAGGACAGGGTTCGGCAATCAGCCCCAGCATTTT.

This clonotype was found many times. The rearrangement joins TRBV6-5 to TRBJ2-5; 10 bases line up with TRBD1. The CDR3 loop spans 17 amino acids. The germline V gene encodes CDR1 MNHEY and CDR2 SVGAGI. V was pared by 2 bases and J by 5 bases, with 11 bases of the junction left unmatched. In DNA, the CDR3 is TGTGCCAGCAGTTACCCTTCGCCGACAGGGGGCAGGGAGACCCAGTACTTC. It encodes CASSYPSPTGGRETQYF.

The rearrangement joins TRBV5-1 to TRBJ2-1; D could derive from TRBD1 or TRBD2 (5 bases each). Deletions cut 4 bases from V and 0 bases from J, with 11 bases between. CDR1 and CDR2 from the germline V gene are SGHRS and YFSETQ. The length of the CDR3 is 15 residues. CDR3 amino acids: CASSGGASSYNEQFF. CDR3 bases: TGCGCCAGCAGCGGGGGAGCGAGCTCCTACAATGAGCAGTTCTTC.

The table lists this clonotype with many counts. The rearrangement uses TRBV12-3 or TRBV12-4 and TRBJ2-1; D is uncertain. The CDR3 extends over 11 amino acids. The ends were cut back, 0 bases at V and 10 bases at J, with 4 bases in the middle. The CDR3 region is CASSLASEQFF. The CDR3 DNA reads TGTGCCAGCAGTTTAGCCTCGGAGCAGTTCTTC.

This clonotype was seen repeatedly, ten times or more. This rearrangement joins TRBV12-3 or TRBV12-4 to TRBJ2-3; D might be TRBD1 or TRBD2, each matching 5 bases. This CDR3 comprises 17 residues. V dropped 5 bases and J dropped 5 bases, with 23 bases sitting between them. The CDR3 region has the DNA TGTGCCAGCAGTCCCCCGTGGGGCCGGGGTACCTTAGATACGCAGTATTTT. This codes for CASSPPWGRGTLDTQYF.

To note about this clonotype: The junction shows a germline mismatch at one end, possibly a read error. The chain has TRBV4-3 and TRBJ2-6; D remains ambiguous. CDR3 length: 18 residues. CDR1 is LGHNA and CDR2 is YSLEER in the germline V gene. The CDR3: CASNQDRFSPSGANVLTF. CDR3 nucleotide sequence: TGCGCCAGCAACCAAGATCGATTCAGTCCCTCTGGGGCCAACGTCCTGACTTTC.

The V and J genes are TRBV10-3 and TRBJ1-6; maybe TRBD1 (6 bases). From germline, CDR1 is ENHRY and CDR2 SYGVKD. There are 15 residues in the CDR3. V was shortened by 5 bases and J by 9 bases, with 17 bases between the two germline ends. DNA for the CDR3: TGTGCCATCAGTCTAGGGGGGTCCAAGACTTCACCCCTCCACTTT. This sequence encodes CAISLGGSKTSPLHF.

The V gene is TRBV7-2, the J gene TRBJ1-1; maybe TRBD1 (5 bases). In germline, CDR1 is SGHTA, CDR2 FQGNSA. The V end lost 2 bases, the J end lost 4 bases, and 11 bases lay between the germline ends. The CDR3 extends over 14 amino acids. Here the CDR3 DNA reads TGTGCCAGCAGCTTATGGGGGGTGAGCACTGAAGCTTTCTTT. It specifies CASSLWGVSTEAFF.